This is a list of T cell receptor beta chains from one sample in a study of post-analysis software for immune sequencing data. TCRdb recomputed calls from the PCR reads with MiXCR, one row per CDR3 protein. The sample records hundreds of thousands of distinct CDR3 sequences, roughly 30% being singletons. The sample consisted of blood. Every receptor here comes from a girl aged 10 to 17 with multiple sclerosis. The CDR3 runs from the conserved cysteine through the conserved F or W. A D gene is named only where the DNA matches it firmly. Expanded clones get a size class; other rows say once, few or many, or leave the size out.

j_call v_call cdr3_length d_call clone_size cdr3_aa cdr3_nt
TRBJ2-3 TRBV9 14 TRBD2 NA CASSVVAGIDTQYF TGTGCCAGCAGCGTAGTAGCGGGGATAGATACGCAGTATTTT
TRBJ2-4 TRBV3-1 18 NA few CASSQEAGRALAKNIQYF TGTGCCAGCAGCCAAGAAGCCGGTAGAGCACTAGCCAAAAACATTCAGTACTTC
TRBJ2-1 TRBV29-1 13 TRBD2 NA CSVPGGGWDEQFF TGCAGCGTTCCTGGCGGGGGGTGGGATGAGCAGTTCTTC
TRBJ2-3 TRBV20-1 15 NA many CSARDVGILTDTQYF TGCAGTGCTAGAGATGTCGGTATACTCACAGATACGCAGTATTTT
TRBJ1-2 TRBV5-1 15 TRBD1 many CASSGGQTSLWGYTF TGCGCCAGCAGCGGGGGACAGACCTCTCTATGGGGCTACACCTTC
TRBJ1-1 TRBV5-1 13 NA few CASSLRENTEAFF TGTGCCAGCAGTTTACGTGAGAACACTGAAGCTTTCTTT
TRBJ1-2 TRBV10-3 14 NA NA CAISAGRDHYGYTF TGTGCCATCAGTGCGGGCAGGGACCACTATGGCTACACCTTC
TRBJ2-4 TRBV20-1 15 NA few CSARDGRGRGNIQYF TGCAGTGCTAGAGATGGCAGGGGCAGGGGAAACATTCAGTACTTC
TRBJ2-7 TRBV28 16 TRBD1 NA CASTPGRGQGTYEQYF TGTGCCAGCACCCCTGGCCGGGGACAGGGGACCTACGAGCAGTACTTC
TRBJ2-1 TRBV5-1 16 TRBD1 NA CVSTLLGTGMFGEQFF TGCGTCAGCACCCTGCTGGGGACAGGGATGTTCGGTGAGCAGTTCTTC
TRBJ2-5 TRBV5-1 15 NA NA CASSLVLLGEETQYF TGCGCCAGCAGCTTGGTGCTCCTGGGTGAAGAGACCCAGTACTTC
TRBJ2-5 TRBV5-1 15 NA few CASSPPRGGKETQYF TGCGCCAGCAGCCCGCCCAGGGGGGGTAAAGAGACCCAGTACTTC
TRBJ1-2 TRBV5-1 14 NA many CASSEPQGFDGYTF TGCGCCAGCAGCGAACCACAGGGATTCGATGGCTACACCTTC
TRBJ1-1 TRBV6-1 13 NA few CASSDTVNTEAFF TGTGCCAGCAGCGACACAGTAAACACTGAAGCTTTCTTT
TRBJ1-5 TRBV28 13 NA NA CASSLAGVQPQHF TGTGCCAGCAGTTTGGCAGGGGTTCAGCCCCAGCATTTT
TRBJ2-1 TRBV10-3 16 NA few CAVSDPGTLSYNEQFF TGTGCCGTCAGTGACCCCGGGACACTCTCCTACAATGAGCAGTTCTTC
TRBJ2-1 TRBV12-3/TRBV12-4 14 NA few CASSFSDRWAIQFF TGTGCCAGCAGTTTTTCGGACAGATGGGCAATACAGTTCTTC
TRBJ2-6 TRBV29-1 13 NA many CSVERPGANVLTF TGCAGCGTTGAACGACCGGGGGCCAACGTCCTGACTTTC
TRBJ2-1 TRBV3-1 14 NA few CASSLRQLYNEQFF TGTGCCAGCAGCCTGCGACAGCTCTACAATGAGCAGTTCTTC
TRBJ2-7 TRBV29-1 15 TRBD1 few CSVEERTGPSYEQYF TGCAGCGTTGAAGAGCGGACAGGCCCCTCCTACGAGCAGTACTTC
TRBJ2-7 TRBV4-1 15 TRBD1 NA CASSPRTGGYYEQYF TGTGCCAGCAGCCCCAGGACAGGGGGCTACTACGAGCAGTACTTC
TRBJ2-7 TRBV4-3 14 NA NA CASSQTKGSYEQYF TGCGCCAGCAGCCAAACGAAGGGCTCCTACGAGCAGTACTTC
TRBJ2-7 TRBV6-6 17 TRBD2 few CASTGARRTSGLYEQYF TGTGCCAGCACTGGGGCTAGGAGGACTAGCGGACTTTACGAGCAGTACTTC
TRBJ2-1 TRBV20-1 16 TRBD2 NA CSASRLAGDHRNEQFF TGCAGTGCTAGTAGGCTAGCGGGGGATCATAGGAATGAGCAGTTCTTC
TRBJ2-5 TRBV28 15 TRBD1 few CASSSPGQPQETQYF TGTGCCAGCAGTTCCCCGGGACAGCCACAAGAGACCCAGTACTTC
TRBJ1-1 TRBV21-1 14 NA NA CASSKPRDDTEAFF TGTGCCAGCAGCAAGCCTAGGGATGACACTGAAGCTTTCTTT
TRBJ2-1 TRBV6-2/TRBV6-3 16 NA NA CASSPNEAARGNEQFF TGTGCCAGCAGCCCAAACGAGGCGGCTAGGGGTAATGAGCAGTTCTTC
TRBJ1-6 TRBV27 16 NA NA CASSFLPGTAGSPLHF TGTGCCAGCAGTTTCCTGCCCGGGACCGCGGGGTCACCCCTCCACTTT
TRBJ2-1 TRBV4-3 15 NA NA CASSQAGGAGNEQFF TGCGCCAGCAGCCAAGCAGGGGGAGCGGGCAATGAGCAGTTCTTC
TRBJ2-7 TRBV7-2 17 TRBD2 NA CASSLVGTSGSSYEQYF TGTGCCAGCAGCTTAGTTGGGACTAGCGGGAGCTCCTACGAGCAGTACTTC
TRBJ1-6 TRBV28 11 NA NA CASSTTLALHF TGTGCCAGCAGTACCACCCTCGCCCTCCACTTT
TRBJ2-5 TRBV5-1 16 NA NA CASSSSTGTALGTQYF TGCGCCAGCAGCTCGTCGACCGGGACGGCCCTCGGGACCCAGTACTTC
TRBJ2-7 TRBV12-3/TRBV12-4 15 NA NA CASSLRGAAYNEQYF TGTGCCAGCAGTTTGAGGGGGGCCGCCTACAATGAGCAGTACTTC
TRBJ2-1 TRBV28 15 TRBD2 NA CASSPRGVAYNEQFF TGTGCCAGCAGTCCGCGGGGGGTCGCCTACAATGAGCAGTTCTTC
TRBJ2-7 TRBV25-1 9 TRBD2 few CAAGDEQYF TGTGCCGCGGGGGACGAGCAGTACTTC
TRBJ2-5 TRBV6-2/TRBV6-3 12 NA few CASLGTGETQYF TGTGCCAGCCTAGGAACAGGCGAGACCCAGTACTTC
TRBJ2-1 TRBV7-2 16 TRBD2 NA CASRPVAGYVDNEQFF TGTGCCAGCAGACCCGTAGCGGGATACGTGGACAATGAGCAGTTCTTC
TRBJ1-1 TRBV27 17 TRBD1 NA CASSTNRGRAPQAEAFF TGTGCCAGCAGTACAAACAGGGGGCGCGCCCCTCAGGCTGAAGCTTTCTTT
TRBJ2-1 TRBV2 16 TRBD2 NA CASIGIALAGGYEQFF TGTGCCAGCATCGGTATCGCACTAGCGGGGGGGTATGAGCAGTTCTTC
TRBJ1-1 TRBV7-8 15 TRBD1 NA CASSLATGTGAEAFF TGTGCCAGCAGCTTAGCCACCGGGACAGGGGCTGAAGCTTTCTTT
TRBJ1-1 TRBV25-1 13 NA NA CTSSEWGNTEAFF TGTACCAGCAGTGAATGGGGGAACACTGAAGCTTTCTTT
TRBJ2-7 TRBV12-3/TRBV12-4 14 TRBD1 NA CASRHGQGADEQYF TGTGCCAGCAGGCATGGACAGGGCGCCGACGAGCAGTACTTC
TRBJ1-1 TRBV20-1 10 NA NA CSAGSSEAFF TGCAGTGCGGGAAGTAGTGAAGCTTTCTTT
TRBJ2-5 TRBV5-1 14 NA NA CASSRTTVQETQYF TGCGCCAGCAGCAGAACGACAGTCCAAGAGACCCAGTACTTC
TRBJ1-2 TRBV12-3/TRBV12-4 15 NA NA CASSPNGVPNYGYTF TGTGCCAGCAGCCCCAACGGGGTCCCTAACTATGGCTACACCTTC
TRBJ1-2 TRBV27 13 NA few CASSSGQLLGYTF TGTGCCAGCAGTTCCGGACAGTTACTAGGCTACACCTTC
TRBJ2-4 TRBV29-1 14 TRBD1 NA CSVGTGRAKNIQYF TGCAGCGTTGGGACAGGGCGAGCCAAAAACATTCAGTACTTC
TRBJ1-1 TRBV16 17 NA NA CASSQYFQGAGNTEAFF TGTGCCAGCAGCCAGTACTTCCAGGGTGCGGGGAACACTGAAGCTTTCTTT
TRBJ1-2 TRBV6-5 11 NA few CATKINYGYTF TGTGCCACCAAGATCAACTATGGCTACACCTTC
TRBJ2-7 TRBV7-2 15 TRBD1 few CASSLFGTGGFEQYF TGTGCCAGCAGCTTATTCGGGACAGGGGGCTTCGAGCAGTACTTC
TRBJ2-6 TRBV6-5 18 TRBD1 NA CASSSWTGGASGANVLTF TGTGCCAGCAGTTCCTGGACAGGGGGCGCCTCTGGGGCCAACGTCCTGACTTTC
TRBJ2-1 TRBV5-1 14 NA many CASSLDRAYNEQFF TGCGCCAGCAGCTTGGACAGGGCCTACAATGAGCAGTTCTTC
TRBJ1-2 TRBV6-2/TRBV6-3 15 NA NA CASTNLGQTIYGYTF TGTGCCAGCACCAATTTGGGGCAGACCATCTATGGCTACACCTTC
TRBJ2-7 TRBV20-1 14 NA few CSARVGGKSYEQYF TGCAGTGCTAGAGTAGGAGGGAAGTCCTACGAGCAGTACTTC